This T cell receptor beta chain appears in the sequencing data of a study of T-cell reconstitution after alpha-beta-depleted transplantation in children. The CDR3 is made up of 14 amino acids. The ends lost 4 bases at V and 7 bases at J; junction bases unmatched: 4. Germline CDR1 SGDLS, CDR2 YYNGEE. This sample's TCRbeta library carried unique molecular identifier barcodes. A single record per CDR3 protein comes from TCRdb applying MiXCR to the PCR reads. Of hundreds of thousands of distinct CDR3 sequences listed, around a sixth are singletons. This clonotype has ten or more counts. This sequence joins TRBV9 and TRBJ2-1; 11 bases match TRBD2. This TCR came from a human donor who donated a stem cell graft to a child with acute myeloid leukemia. Sequencing used PBMCs from the stem cell graft donor, obtained from the stem cell graft. The CDR3 region has the DNA TGTGCCAGCAGCCTTACTAGCGGGGGAAATGAGCAGTTCTTC. Translation: CASSLTSGGNEQFF.